These 10 T cell receptor beta chains came from one sample sequenced in a study of patients and donors after allogeneic stem cell transplantation. TCRdb itself ran the RT-PCR reads through MiXCR, one entry per CDR3 protein. The table lists about 31,000 distinct CDR3 sequences, 6.5% to 7% of them singletons, with around a third in the top ten. The sample taken for sequencing was blood, either unsorted or a sorted T cell fraction (not recorded which). The receptors were sampled from a human donor who was either an allogeneic HSCT recipient or a stem cell or donor lymphocyte infusion donor (not recorded which). It is not recorded whose cells these are; they may come from a transplant donor.

This clonotype was seen at least ten times. This chain joins TRBV6-6 and TRBJ1-3; D is ambiguous. The CDR3 is 17 amino acids. Germline values: CDR1 MNHNY, CDR2 SVGAGI (reference sequence). Trimming removed 2 bases at V and 10 bases at J, with 24 bases between. The CDR3 sequence: CASSYQRAASGEKTIYF. CDR3 in DNA: TGTGCCAGCAGTTACCAAAGAGCGGCGTCTGGAGAAAAGACCATATATTTT.

J is TRBJ2-1 and V is TRBV27; a possible D gene is TRBD1 (5 bases). Trimming stripped 10 bases from V and 4 bases from J, with 14 bases between. The V gene's germline CDR1 is MNHEY and CDR2 SMNVEV (reference sequence). The CDR3 runs to 13 residues. DNA of the CDR3: TGTGCCACACAGGATGGGCCGTACAATGAGCAGTTCTTC. It translates to CATQDGPYNEQFF.

This clonotype was detected only a few times. The chain links TRBV5-8 to TRBJ2-7; 8 bases align to TRBD1. Losses at the gene ends were 2 bases for V and 4 bases for J; bases not matched to a gene: 8. There are 15 residues in the CDR3. Per the germline V gene, CDR1 is SGHTS and CDR2 is YDEGEE. CDR3 amino acids: CASSLTGQGVYEQYF. The DNA of the CDR3 is TGTGCCAGCAGCTTAACAGGACAGGGTGTTTACGAGCAGTACTTC.

This clonotype was recorded at least ten times. The chain is built from TRBV5-6 and TRBJ2-6; tentatively, D is TRBD1 (5 bases). With 2 bases removed from V and 2 bases from J, the gap between germline ends came to 14 bases. Germline assignment: CDR1 SGHDT and CDR2 YYEEEE. This CDR3 region has 17 residues. CDR3 residues: CASSLVSGRAGANVLTF. CDR3 bases: TGTGCCAGCAGCTTAGTCTCGGGCAGGGCTGGGGCCAACGTCCTGACTTTC.

This clonotype was picked up many times. V gene TRBV15 combines with J gene TRBJ2-4; D unclear. The CDR3 consists of 14 residues. Per the germline V gene, CDR1 is LNHNV and CDR2 is YYDKDF (reference sequence). Trimming took 0 bases from V and 4 from J, leaving 7 bases between them. CDR3 bases: TGTGCCACCAGCAGAGATATCTCGAAAAACATTCAGTACTTC. Translated: CATSRDISKNIQYF.

In its sample, this clonotype was seen a few times. The chain joins TRBV18 to TRBJ1-5; D may be TRBD1 (5 bases). The germline V and J ends were trimmed by 2 bases and 6 bases, with 11 bases remaining between them. Germline V gene lookup returns CDR1 KGHSH and CDR2 LQKENI. The CDR3 is 14 residues long. The CDR3 protein is CASSPNGGSQPQHF. In nucleotides, the CDR3 is TGTGCCAGCTCACCAAATGGGGGTTCTCAGCCCCAGCATTTT.

The rearrangement links TRBV3-1 to TRBJ2-7, with D possibly TRBD1 on 5 matching bases. This CDR3 comprises 16 residues. Germline V gene lookup returns CDR1 LGHDT and CDR2 YNNKEL (reference sequence). With 4 bases removed from V and 3 bases from J, the gap between germline ends came to 19 bases. CDR3 sequence reads: CASSPAMGQGGYEQYF. The CDR3 nucleotides are TGTGCCAGCAGCCCCGCCATGGGTCAGGGCGGCTACGAGCAGTACTTC.

The chain couples TRBV10-2 to TRBJ1-4; D unresolved. Trimming pared 2 bases from V and 13 bases from J, leaving 8 bases between. Germline CDR1 is WSHSY and CDR2 is SAAADI. This CDR3 spans 11 amino acids. The CDR3 DNA reads as TGCGCCAGCAGTGAGGGCTGGGGACTGTTTTTT. Translated, it gives CASSEGWGLFF.

This clonotype was counted at least ten times. The rearrangement joins TRBV7-6 to TRBJ2-5; TRBD1 agrees at 12 bases. J gave up 3 bases and V 3 bases, and 8 bases lay outside the gene matches. This CDR3 contains 17 residues. Germline loops: CDR1 SGHVS, CDR2 FNYEAQ. The CDR3 DNA sequence: TGTGCCAGCAGCTTTTTCCGGGACAGGGGGCTTGAAGAGACCCAGTACTTC. This codes for CASSFFRDRGLEETQYF.

This clonotype was seen repeatedly, ten times or more. This rearrangement joins TRBV6-6 to TRBJ2-4; 11 bases line up with TRBD2. The CDR3 sequence is 19 residues long. Germline CDR1 MNHNY, CDR2 SVGAGI (reference sequence). V was clipped by 4 bases and J by 0 bases; unmatched bases: 11. The CDR3 nucleotides are TGTGCCAGCAGTTTCACTAGCGGGAGATTTTTTACAGCCAAAAACATTCAGTACTTC. Residues: CASSFTSGRFFTAKNIQYF.